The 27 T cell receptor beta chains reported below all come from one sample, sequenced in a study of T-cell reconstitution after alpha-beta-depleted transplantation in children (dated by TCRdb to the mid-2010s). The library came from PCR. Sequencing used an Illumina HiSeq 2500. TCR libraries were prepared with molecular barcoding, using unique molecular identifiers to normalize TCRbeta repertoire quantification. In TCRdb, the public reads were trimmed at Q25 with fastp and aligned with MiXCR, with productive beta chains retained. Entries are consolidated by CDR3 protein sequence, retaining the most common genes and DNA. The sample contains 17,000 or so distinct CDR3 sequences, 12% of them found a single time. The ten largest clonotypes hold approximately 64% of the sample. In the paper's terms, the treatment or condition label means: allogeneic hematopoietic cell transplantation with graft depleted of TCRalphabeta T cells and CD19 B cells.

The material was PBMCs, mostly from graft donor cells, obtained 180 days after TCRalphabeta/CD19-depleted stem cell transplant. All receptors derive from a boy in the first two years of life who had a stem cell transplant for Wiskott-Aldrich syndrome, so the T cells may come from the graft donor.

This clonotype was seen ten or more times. This chain's CDR3 is CSASPDNQPQHF. CDR3 bases: TGCAGTGCCTCCCCCGACAATCAGCCCCAGCATTTT. The chain joins TRBV20-1 to TRBJ1-5, with D unclear. Trimming shortened V by 6 bases and J by 3 bases, and 9 bases separated the two germline ends. Germline V CDR1 and CDR2: DFQATT, SNEGSKA (reference sequence). This CDR3 is 12 amino acids long.

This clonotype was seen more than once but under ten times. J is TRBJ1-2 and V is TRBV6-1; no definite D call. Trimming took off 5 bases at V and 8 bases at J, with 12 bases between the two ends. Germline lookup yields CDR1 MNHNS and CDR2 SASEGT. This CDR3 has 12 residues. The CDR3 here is CASSFRLGGYTF. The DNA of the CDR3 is TGTGCCAGCAGTTTTCGCCTGGGAGGCTACACCTTC.

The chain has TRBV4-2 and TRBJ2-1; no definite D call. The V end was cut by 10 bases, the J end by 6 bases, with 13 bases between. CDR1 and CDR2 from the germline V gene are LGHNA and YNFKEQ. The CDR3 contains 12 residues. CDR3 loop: CAMSQTRNEQFF. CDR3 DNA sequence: TGTGCCATGAGCCAGACCCGCAATGAGCAGTTCTTC.

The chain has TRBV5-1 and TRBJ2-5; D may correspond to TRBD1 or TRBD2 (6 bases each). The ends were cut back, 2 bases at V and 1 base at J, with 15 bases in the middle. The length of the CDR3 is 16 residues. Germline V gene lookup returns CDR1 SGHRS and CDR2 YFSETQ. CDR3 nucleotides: TGCGCCAGCAGCTTCTGGGGGCGGGACCCCCAAGAGACCCAGTACTTC. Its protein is CASSFWGRDPQETQYF.

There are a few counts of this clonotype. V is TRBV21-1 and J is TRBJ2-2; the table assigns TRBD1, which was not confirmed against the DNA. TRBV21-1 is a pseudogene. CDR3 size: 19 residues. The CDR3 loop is CASTEEFLGHPSNTGELFF. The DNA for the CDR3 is TGTGCCAGCACCGAAGAGTTTCTAGGACACCCCTCGAACACCGGGGAGCTGTTTTTT.

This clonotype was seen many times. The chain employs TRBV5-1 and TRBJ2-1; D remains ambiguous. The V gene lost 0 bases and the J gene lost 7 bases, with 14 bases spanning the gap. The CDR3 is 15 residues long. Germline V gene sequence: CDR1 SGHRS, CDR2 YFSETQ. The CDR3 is CASSLVWAAENEQFF. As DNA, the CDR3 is TGCGCCAGCAGCTTGGTATGGGCAGCAGAAAATGAGCAGTTCTTC.

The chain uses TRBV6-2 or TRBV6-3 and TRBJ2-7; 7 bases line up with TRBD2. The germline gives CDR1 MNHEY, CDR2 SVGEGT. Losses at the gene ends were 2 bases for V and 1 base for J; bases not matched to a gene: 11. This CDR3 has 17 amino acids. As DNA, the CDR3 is TGTGCCAGCAGTTACGGGCCCCCGGGACTATTATCCTACGAGCAGTACTTC. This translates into CASSYGPPGLLSYEQYF.

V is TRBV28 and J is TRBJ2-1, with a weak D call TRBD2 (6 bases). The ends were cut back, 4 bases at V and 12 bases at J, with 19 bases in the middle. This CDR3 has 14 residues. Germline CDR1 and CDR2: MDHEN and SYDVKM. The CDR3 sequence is CASSSLNGSQGQFF. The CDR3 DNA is TGTGCCAGCAGTTCCTTAAACGGGAGCCAAGGGCAGTTCTTC. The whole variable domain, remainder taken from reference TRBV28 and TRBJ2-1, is DVKVTQSSRYLVKRTGEKVFLECVQDMDHENMFWYRQDPGLGLRLIYFSYDVKMKEKGDIPEGYSVSREKKERFSLILESASTNQTSMYLCASSSLNGSQGQFFGPGTRLTVL.

The CDR3 region has the DNA TGTGCCAGCAGTTTAGGGGGTTCCTACGAGCAGTACTTC. Protein product: CASSLGGSYEQYF. The J gene is TRBJ2-7, the V gene TRBV28; D possibly uses TRBD1 or TRBD2 (5 bases each). Germline V gives CDR1 MDHEN, CDR2 SYDVKM. Deletions cut 2 bases from V and 1 base from J, with 6 bases between. The CDR3 has 13 residues.

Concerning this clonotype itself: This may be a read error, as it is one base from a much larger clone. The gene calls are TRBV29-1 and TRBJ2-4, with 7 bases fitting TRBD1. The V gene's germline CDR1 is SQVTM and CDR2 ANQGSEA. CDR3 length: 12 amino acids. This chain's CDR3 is CSVRQGANSQYF. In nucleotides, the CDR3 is TGCAGCGTTCGACAGGGTGCGAACAGTCAGTACTTC. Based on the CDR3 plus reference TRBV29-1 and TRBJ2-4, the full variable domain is SAVISQKPSRDICQRGTSLTIQCQVDSQVTMMFWYRQQPGQSLTLIATANQGSEATYESGFVIDKFPISRPNLTFSTLTVSNMSPEDSSIYLCSVRQGANSQYFGAGTRLSVL.

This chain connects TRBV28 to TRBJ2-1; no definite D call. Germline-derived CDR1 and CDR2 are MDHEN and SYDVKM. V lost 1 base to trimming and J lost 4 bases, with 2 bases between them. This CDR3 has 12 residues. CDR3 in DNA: TGTGCCAGCAGTTTATTTTACAATGAGCAGTTCTTC. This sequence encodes CASSLFYNEQFF.

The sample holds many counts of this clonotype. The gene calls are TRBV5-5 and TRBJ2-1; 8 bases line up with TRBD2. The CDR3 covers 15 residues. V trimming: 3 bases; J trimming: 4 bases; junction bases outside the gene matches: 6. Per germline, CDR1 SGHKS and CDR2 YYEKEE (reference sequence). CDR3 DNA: TGTGCCAGCAGCTCGGCGGGACTAGGTTACAATGAGCAGTTCTTC. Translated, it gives CASSSAGLGYNEQFF.

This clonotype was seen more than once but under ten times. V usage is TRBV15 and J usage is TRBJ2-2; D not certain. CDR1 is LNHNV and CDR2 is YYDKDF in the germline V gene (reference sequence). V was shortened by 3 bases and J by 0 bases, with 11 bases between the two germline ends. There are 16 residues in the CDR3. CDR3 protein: CATSRAATSNTGELFF. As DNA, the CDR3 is TGTGCCACCAGCAGGGCCGCGACATCGAACACCGGGGAGCTGTTTTTT.

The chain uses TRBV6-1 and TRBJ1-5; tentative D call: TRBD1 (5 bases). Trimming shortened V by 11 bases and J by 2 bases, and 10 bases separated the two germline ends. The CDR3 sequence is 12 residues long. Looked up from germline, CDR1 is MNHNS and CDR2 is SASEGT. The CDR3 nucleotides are TGTGCCTTGGGAGGGGGCAATCAGCCCCAGCATTTT. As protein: CALGGGNQPQHF.

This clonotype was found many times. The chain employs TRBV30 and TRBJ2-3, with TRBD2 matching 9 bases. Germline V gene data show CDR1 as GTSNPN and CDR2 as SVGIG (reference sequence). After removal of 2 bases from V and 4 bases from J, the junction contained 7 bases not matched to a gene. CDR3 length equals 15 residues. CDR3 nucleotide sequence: TGTGCCTGGAGTCGCGTGGGCGGGGGGGCAGATACGCAGTATTTT. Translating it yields CAWSRVGGGADTQYF.

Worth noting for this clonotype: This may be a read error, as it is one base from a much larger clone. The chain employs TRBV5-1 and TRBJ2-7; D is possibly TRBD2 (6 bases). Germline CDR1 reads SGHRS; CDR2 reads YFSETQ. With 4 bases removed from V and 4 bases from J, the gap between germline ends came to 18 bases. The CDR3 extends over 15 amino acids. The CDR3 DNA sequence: TGCGCCAGCAGCCCGCCCTTGGCGGGAATGTACGAGCAGTACTTC. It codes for CASSPPLAGMYEQYF.

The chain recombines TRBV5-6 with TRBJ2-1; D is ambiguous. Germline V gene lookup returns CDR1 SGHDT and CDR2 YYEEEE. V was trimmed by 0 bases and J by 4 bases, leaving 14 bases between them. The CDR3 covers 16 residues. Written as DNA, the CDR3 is TGTGCCAGCAGCTTGGTTATAAGGGTGGGATACAATGAGCAGTTCTTC. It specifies CASSLVIRVGYNEQFF.

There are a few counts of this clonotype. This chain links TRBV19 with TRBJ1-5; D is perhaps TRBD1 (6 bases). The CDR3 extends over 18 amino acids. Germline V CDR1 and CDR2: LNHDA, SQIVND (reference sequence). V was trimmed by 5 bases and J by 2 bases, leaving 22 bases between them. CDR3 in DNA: TGTGCCAGTAGTCACACCGGCACTGCGGGGGCTGGCAATCAGCCCCAGCATTTT. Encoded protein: CASSHTGTAGAGNQPQHF. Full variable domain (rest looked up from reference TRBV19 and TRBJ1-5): DGGITQSPKYLFRKEGQNVTLSCEQNLNHDAMYWYRQDPGQGLRLIYYSQIVNDFQKGDIAEGYSVSREKKESFPLTVTSAQKNPTAFYLCASSHTGTAGAGNQPQHFGDGTRLSIL.

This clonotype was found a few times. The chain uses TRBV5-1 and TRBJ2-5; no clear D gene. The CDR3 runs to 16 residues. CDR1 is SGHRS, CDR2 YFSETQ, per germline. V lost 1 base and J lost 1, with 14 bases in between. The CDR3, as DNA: TGCGCCAGCAGCTTGTTTGGGCCCCTGGGCCAAGAGACCCAGTACTTC. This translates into CASSLFGPLGQETQYF.

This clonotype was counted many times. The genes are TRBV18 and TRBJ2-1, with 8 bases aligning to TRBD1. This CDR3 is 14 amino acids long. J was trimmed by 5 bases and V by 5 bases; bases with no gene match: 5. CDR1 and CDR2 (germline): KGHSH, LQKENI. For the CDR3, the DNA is TGTGCCAGCTCAGAAGAGACAGGGGACAATGAGCAGTTCTTC. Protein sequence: CASSEETGDNEQFF.

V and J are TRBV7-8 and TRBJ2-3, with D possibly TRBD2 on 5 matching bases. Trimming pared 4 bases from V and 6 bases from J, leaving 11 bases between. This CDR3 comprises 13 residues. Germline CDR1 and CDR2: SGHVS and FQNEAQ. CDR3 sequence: CASSSRGGDTQYF. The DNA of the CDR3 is TGTGCCAGCAGCTCTCGGGGTGGGGATACGCAGTATTTT.

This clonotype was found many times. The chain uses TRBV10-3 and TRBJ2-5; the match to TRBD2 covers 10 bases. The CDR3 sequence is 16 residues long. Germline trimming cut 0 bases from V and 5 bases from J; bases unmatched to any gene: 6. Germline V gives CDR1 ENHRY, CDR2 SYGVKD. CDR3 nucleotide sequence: TGTGCCATCAGTGAGTCATTAGCGGGAGGAGGGGAGACCCAGTACTTC. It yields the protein CAISESLAGGGETQYF.

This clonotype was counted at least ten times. CDR3 sequence: CGASEGPLLSGANVLTF. DNA of the CDR3: TGTGGGGCCAGTGAGGGACCCTTATTATCTGGGGCCAACGTCCTGACTTTC. The chain has TRBV24-1 and TRBJ2-6, with D possibly being TRBD1 or TRBD2 (5 bases each). The CDR3 is 17 residues long. Germline CDR1 and CDR2: KGHDR and SFDVKD.

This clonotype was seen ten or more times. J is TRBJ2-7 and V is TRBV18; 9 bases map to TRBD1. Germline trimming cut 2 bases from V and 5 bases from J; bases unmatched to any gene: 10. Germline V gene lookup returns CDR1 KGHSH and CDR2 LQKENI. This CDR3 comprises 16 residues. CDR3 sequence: CASSPLFSDRGHEQYF. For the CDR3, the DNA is TGTGCCAGCTCACCATTGTTTTCGGACAGGGGCCACGAGCAGTACTTC. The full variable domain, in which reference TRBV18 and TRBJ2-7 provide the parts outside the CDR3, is NAGVMQNPRHLVRRRGQEARLRCSPMKGHSHVYWYRQLPEEGLKFMVYLQKENIIDESGMPKERFSAEFPKEGPSILRIQQVVRGDSAAYFCASSPLFSDRGHEQYFGPGTRLTVT.

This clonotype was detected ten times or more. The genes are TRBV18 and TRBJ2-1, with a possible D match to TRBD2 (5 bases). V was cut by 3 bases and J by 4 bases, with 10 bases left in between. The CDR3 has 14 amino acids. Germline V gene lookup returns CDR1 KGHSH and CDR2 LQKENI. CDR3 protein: CASSPKSGYNEQFF. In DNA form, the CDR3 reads TGTGCCAGCTCACCGAAGTCGGGGTACAATGAGCAGTTCTTC.

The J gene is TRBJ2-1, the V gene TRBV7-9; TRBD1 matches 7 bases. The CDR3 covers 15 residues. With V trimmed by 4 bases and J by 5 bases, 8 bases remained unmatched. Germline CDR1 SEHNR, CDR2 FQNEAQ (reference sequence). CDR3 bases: TGTGCCAGCAGCTCGAGACAGGGAGAGGACAATGAGCAGTTCTTC. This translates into CASSSRQGEDNEQFF.

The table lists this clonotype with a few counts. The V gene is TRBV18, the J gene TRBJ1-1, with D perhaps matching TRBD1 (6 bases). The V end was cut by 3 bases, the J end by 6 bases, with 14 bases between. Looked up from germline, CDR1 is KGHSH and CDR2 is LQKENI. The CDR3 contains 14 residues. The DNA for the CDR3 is TGTGCCAGCTCACCCAAGGGGGATCGCGCTGAAGCTTTCTTT. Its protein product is CASSPKGDRAEAFF.